The present TCR beta chain was sequenced within a study of blood T cell repertoires in COVID-19. Study background: T cells, B-cell-depleted T cells, or PBMCs provided the cDNA or gDNA that served as material.

Authors' data handling: Scientists estimated how many nucleated cells there were by amplifying reference gene primers. Assay used: immunoSEQ multiplex PCR; TCRdb lists only in-frame clones, some missing. V, J and clone size were drawn from that table, and D and trimming were deduced from the DNA. The data show some 120,000 clones, about 90% seen once. Seattle participants joined during active infection and were tracked over time. This CDR3 region has 15 residues. In germline, CDR1 is MDHEN, CDR2 SYDVKM. Losses at the gene ends were 6 bases for V and 3 bases for J; bases not matched to a gene: 10. This clone appeared a single time.

V gene TRBV28 combines with J gene TRBJ2-7; the match to TRBD1 covers 8 bases. The source is a man in his forties or fifties with COVID-19, enrolled during active disease. What was sequenced was peripheral blood. CDR3 bases: TGTGCCAGCAGCAAACAGACAGGGGTCTACTACGAGCAGTACTTC. As protein: CASSKQTGVYYEQYF.